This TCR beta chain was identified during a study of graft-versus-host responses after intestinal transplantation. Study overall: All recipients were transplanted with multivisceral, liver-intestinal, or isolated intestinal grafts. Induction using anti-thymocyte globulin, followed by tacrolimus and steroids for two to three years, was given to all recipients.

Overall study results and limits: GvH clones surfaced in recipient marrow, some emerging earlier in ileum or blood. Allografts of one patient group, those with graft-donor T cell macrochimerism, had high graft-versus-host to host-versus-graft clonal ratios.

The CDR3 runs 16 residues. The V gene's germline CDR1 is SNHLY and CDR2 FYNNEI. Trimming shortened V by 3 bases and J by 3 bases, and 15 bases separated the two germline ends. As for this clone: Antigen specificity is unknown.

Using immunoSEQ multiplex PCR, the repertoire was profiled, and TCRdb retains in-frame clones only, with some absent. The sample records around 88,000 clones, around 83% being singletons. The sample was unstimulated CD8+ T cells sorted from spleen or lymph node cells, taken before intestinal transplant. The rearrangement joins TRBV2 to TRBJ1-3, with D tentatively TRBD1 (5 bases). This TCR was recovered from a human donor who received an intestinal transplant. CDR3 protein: CASSETGRDDGNTIYF. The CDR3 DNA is TGTGCCAGCAGTGAGACTGGCAGGGATGATGGAAACACCATATATTTT.